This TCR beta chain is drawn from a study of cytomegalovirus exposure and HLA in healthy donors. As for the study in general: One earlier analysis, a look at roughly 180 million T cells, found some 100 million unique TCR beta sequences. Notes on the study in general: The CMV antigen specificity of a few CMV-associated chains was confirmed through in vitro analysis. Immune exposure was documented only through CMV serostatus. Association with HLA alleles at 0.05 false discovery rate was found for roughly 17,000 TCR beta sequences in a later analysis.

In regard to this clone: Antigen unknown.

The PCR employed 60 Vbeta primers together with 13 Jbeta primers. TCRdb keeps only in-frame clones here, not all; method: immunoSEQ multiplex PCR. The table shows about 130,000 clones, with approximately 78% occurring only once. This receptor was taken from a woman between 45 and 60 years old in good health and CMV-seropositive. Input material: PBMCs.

CDR3 DNA sequence: TGTGCCAGCAGTCCCACCGGGACTAGGAATGAGCAGTTCTTC. Amino acid sequence: CASSPTGTRNEQFF. V usage is TRBV7-9 and J usage is TRBJ2-1; TRBD2 matches at 8 bases. The V gene end was trimmed by 6 bases and the J gene end by 7 bases; junction bases not matched to a gene: 8. The germline gives CDR1 SEHNR, CDR2 FQNEAQ (reference sequence). The length of the CDR3 is 14 residues. The variable domain in full, completed from reference TRBV7-9 and TRBJ2-1, reads DTGVSQNPRHKITKRGQNVTFRCDPISEHNRLYWYRQTLGQGPEFLTYFQNEAQLEKSRLLSDRFSAERPKGSFSTLEIQRTEQGDSAMYLCASSPTGTRNEQFFGPGTRLTVL.